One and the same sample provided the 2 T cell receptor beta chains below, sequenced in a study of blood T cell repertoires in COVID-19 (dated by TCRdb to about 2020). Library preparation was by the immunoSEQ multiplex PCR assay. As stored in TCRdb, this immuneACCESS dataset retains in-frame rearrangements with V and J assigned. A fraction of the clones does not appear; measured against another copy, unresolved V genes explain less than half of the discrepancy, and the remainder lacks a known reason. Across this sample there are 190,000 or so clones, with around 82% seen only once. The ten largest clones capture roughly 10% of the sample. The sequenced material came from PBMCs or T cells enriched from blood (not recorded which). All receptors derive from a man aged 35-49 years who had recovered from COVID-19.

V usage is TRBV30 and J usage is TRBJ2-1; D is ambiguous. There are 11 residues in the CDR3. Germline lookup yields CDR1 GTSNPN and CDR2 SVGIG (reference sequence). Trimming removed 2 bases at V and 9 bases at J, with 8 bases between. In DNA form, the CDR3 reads TGTGCCTGGAGTATCGGTGGTGAGCAGTTCTTC. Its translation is CAWSIGGEQFF.

The CDR3 bases are TGCAGCGTCACAGGGGAGCGGAACACTGAAGCTTTCTTT. Translating it yields CSVTGERNTEAFF. This rearrangement joins TRBV29-1 to TRBJ1-1; the match to TRBD1 covers 7 bases. V lost 6 bases to trimming and J lost 1 base; unmatched junction nucleotides: 5. This CDR3 is built from 13 residues. Per germline, CDR1 SQVTM and CDR2 ANQGSEA. The complete variable domain, with remaining parts taken from reference TRBV29-1 and TRBJ1-1, reads SAVISQKPSRDICQRGTSLTIQCQVDSQVTMMFWYRQQPGQSLTLIATANQGSEATYESGFVIDKFPISRPNLTFSTLTVSNMSPEDSSIYLCSVTGERNTEAFFGQGTRLTVV.